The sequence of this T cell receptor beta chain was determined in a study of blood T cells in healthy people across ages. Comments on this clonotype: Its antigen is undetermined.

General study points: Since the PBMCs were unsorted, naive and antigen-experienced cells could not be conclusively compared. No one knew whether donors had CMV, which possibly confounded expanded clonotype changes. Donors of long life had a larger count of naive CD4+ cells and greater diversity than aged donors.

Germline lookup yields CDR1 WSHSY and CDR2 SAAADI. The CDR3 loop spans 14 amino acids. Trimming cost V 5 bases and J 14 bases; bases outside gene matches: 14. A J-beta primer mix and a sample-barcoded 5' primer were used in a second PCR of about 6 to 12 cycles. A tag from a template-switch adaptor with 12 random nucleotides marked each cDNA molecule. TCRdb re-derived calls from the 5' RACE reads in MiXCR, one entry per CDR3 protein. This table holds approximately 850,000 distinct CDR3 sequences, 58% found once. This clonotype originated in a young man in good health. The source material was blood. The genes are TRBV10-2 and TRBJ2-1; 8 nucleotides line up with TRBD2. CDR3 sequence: CASSPSITSGSEFF. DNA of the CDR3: TGCGCCAGCAGTCCCAGTATCACTAGCGGTTCGGAGTTCTTC.